These 16 T cell receptor beta chains share one sample of origin, sequenced in a study of shared clonotypes between healthy human individuals. The repertoire was sequenced with immunoSEQ multiplex PCR; TCRdb's copy has only in-frame clones and lacks some. The data contain hundreds of thousands of clones, around 78% of them singletons. Sequences were obtained from PBMCs. These receptor sequences come from a woman aged 40 to 55 in good health. Some clones in this sample may be carry-over from other donors' samples.

This sequence joins TRBV19 and TRBJ2-7; the D gene is possibly TRBD1 (5 bases). The CDR3 contains 15 residues. The V gene lost 6 bases and the J gene lost 12 bases, with 27 bases spanning the gap. The germline V gene has CDR1 LNHDA and CDR2 SQIVND (reference sequence). This CDR3 is CASRTTDSLGYGRYF. CDR3 DNA: TGTGCCAGTAGAACCACTGACAGTCTCGGCTACGGGCGGTACTTC.

The chain couples TRBV2 to TRBJ2-1; 14 bases are shared with TRBD2. CDR3 length: 15 residues. Germline V gene sequence: CDR1 SNHLY, CDR2 FYNNEI. J lost 9 bases, V lost 5 bases, and 6 bases had no gene match. This chain's CDR3 is CASSPLTSGRGEQFF. CDR3 sequence (DNA): TGTGCCAGCAGTCCCCTGACTAGCGGGAGGGGTGAGCAGTTCTTC.

This clone was found a few times. The gene calls are TRBV5-1 and TRBJ2-2; D is perhaps TRBD1 (6 bases). Germline values: CDR1 SGHRS, CDR2 YFSETQ. This CDR3 comprises 16 residues. V was cut by 5 bases and J by 5 bases, with 19 bases left in between. The CDR3 nucleotides read TGCGCCAGCAGGTCGGTTCGGACAGATGGGACCGGGGAGCTGTTTTTT. This encodes CASRSVRTDGTGELFF.

On this clone: One end of the junction is discordant with germline, which a read error may explain. The V and J genes are TRBV30 and TRBJ2-7; 8 bases align to TRBD1. The CDR3 extends over 11 amino acids. Germline V gene data show CDR1 as GTSNPN and CDR2 as SVGIG (reference sequence). In DNA, the CDR3 is TGTGCCGGGAGACAGGGGTACGAGCAGTACTTC. This gives the protein CAGRQGYEQYF.

This chain links TRBV7-9 with TRBJ2-1; TRBD1 aligns across 7 bases. The CDR3 has 15 residues. V lost 5 bases to trimming and J lost 3 bases; unmatched junction nucleotides: 7. CDR1 is SEHNR, CDR2 FQNEAQ, per germline (reference sequence). CDR3 in DNA: TGTGCCAGCAGCCCGAAAGGGGGCCGCTACAATGAGCAGTTCTTC. Translating it yields CASSPKGGRYNEQFF. The variable domain in full, with the rest retrieved from reference TRBV7-9 and TRBJ2-1, is DTGVSQNPRHKITKRGQNVTFRCDPISEHNRLYWYRQTLGQGPEFLTYFQNEAQLEKSRLLSDRFSAERPKGSFSTLEIQRTEQGDSAMYLCASSPKGGRYNEQFFGPGTRLTVL.

This chain links TRBV6-1 with TRBJ1-6, with D hard to call. This CDR3 spans 13 amino acids. Looked up from germline, CDR1 is MNHNS and CDR2 is SASEGT. Here the CDR3 reads CAVLGGGNSPLHF. CDR3 bases: TGTGCAGTCTTGGGAGGCGGTAATTCACCCCTCCACTTT.

The gene calls are TRBV29-1 and TRBJ1-2; D call uncertain. The CDR3 extends over 11 amino acids. The germline V gene encodes CDR1 SQVTM and CDR2 ANQGSEA. V gave up 7 bases and J gave up 8 bases, with 14 bases separating them. CDR3 DNA: TGCAGCGCGCCCGACAATGGGGGCTACACCTTC. Amino acid sequence: CSAPDNGGYTF.

This chain connects TRBV21-1 to TRBJ2-1; the DNA was not compared with TRBD2, the D call given in the table. TRBV21-1 is termed a pseudogene. The CDR3 covers 18 residues. CDR3 residues: CASSKVGTSGSSYNEQFF. For the CDR3, the DNA is TGTGCCAGCAGCAAAGTAGGGACTAGCGGGAGCTCCTACAATGAGCAGTTCTTC.

V and J are TRBV5-1 and TRBJ1-2; D remains ambiguous. Germline V gene lookup returns CDR1 SGHRS and CDR2 YFSETQ. The CDR3 sequence is 14 residues long. V gave up 4 bases and J gave up 1 base, with 11 bases separating them. This chain's CDR3 is CASSPGERNYGYTF. CDR3 coding DNA: TGCGCCAGCAGCCCCGGCGAGCGTAACTATGGCTACACCTTC.

In this sample, this clone turned up many times. Other DNA sequences of this sample code for an identical CDR3. The chain is built from TRBV4-1 and TRBJ1-1, with no clear D. The germline gives CDR1 MGHRA, CDR2 YSYEKL. Between the trimmed V and J ends, which lost 3 bases and 3 bases, there was a span of 5 bases. CDR3 length: 12 amino acids. The CDR3 region is CASSHGYTEAFF. Written as DNA, the CDR3 is TGCGCCAGCAGCCACGGGTACACTGAAGCTTTCTTT.

The chain recombines TRBV7-5 with TRBJ1-1. TRBV7-5 is a pseudogene segment. The length of the CDR3 is 14 residues. The CDR3 DNA follows: TGTGCCAGAAGCTGCGCTGGGGGGCCCACTGAAGCTTTCTTT. Translated, it gives CARSCAGGPTEAFF.

The rearrangement uses TRBV6-5 and TRBJ1-1; D perhaps matches TRBD1 (6 bases). Per germline, CDR1 MNHEY and CDR2 SVGAGI. Trimming shortened V by 6 bases and J by 3 bases, and 14 bases separated the two germline ends. The CDR3 is 14 residues long. The CDR3 sequence: CASSVTGRDTEAFF. DNA of the CDR3: TGTGCCAGCAGCGTTACAGGGCGAGACACTGAAGCTTTCTTT.

CDR3 residues: CASSLDGQGADEQYF. For the CDR3, the DNA is TGTGCCAGCAGCTTAGATGGACAGGGGGCTGACGAGCAGTACTTC. The chain combines TRBV11-3 with TRBJ2-7, with 11 bases matching TRBD1. V lost 0 bases, J lost 5 bases, and 3 bases stayed unmatched. The CDR3 is 15 amino acids. Looked up from germline, CDR1 is SGHNT and CDR2 is YENEEA.

The CDR3 nucleotides are TGTGCCAGCAGCTTCGGCAGGGGGAACACTGAAGCTTTCTTT. It yields the protein CASSFGRGNTEAFF. V usage is TRBV7-2 and J usage is TRBJ1-1; possibly TRBD1 for D (6 bases). Looked up from germline, CDR1 is SGHTA and CDR2 is FQGNSA. The CDR3 contains 14 residues. V was cut by 3 bases and J by 1 base, with 9 bases left in between. The whole variable domain, remainder taken from reference TRBV7-2 and TRBJ1-1, is GAGVSQSPSNKVTEKGKDVELRCDPISGHTALYWYRQSLGQGLEFLIYFQGNSAPDKSGLPSDRFSAERTGGSVSTLTIQRTQQEDSAVYLCASSFGRGNTEAFFGQGTRLTVV.

The chain uses TRBV19 and TRBJ1-1, with 7 bases identical to TRBD1. V was clipped by 7 bases and J by 10 bases; unmatched bases: 18. CDR1 LNHDA and CDR2 SQIVND come from the germline V gene (reference sequence). This CDR3 is 15 amino acids long. The CDR3 DNA is TGTGCCAGTACCCAAGATGACAGGGAATTCCGAGGAGCTTTCTTT. Translated: CASTQDDREFRGAFF.

J is TRBJ2-7 and V is TRBV11-3; possibly TRBD1 or TRBD2 for D (5 bases each). Trimming stripped 2 bases from V and 6 bases from J, with 17 bases between. This CDR3 has 15 residues. Germline CDR1 is SGHNT and CDR2 is YENEEA. The CDR3 sequence: CASSLRSGPGAEQYF. The CDR3 DNA is TGTGCCAGCAGCTTAAGGAGCGGACCTGGGGCCGAGCAGTACTTC.